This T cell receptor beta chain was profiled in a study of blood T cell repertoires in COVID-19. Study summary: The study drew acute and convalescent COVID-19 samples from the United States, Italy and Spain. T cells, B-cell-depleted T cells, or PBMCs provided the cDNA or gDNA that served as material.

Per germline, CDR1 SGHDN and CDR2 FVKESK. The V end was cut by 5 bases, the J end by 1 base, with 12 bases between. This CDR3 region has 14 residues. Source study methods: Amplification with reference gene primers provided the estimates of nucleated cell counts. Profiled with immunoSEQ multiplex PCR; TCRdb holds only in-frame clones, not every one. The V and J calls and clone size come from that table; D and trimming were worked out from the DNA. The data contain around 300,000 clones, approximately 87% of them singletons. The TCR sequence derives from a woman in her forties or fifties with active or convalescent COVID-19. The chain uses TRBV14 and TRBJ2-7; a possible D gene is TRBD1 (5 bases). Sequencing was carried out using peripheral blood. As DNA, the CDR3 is TGTGCCAGCAGCACCAGAACAGGTTCCTACGAGCAGTACTTC. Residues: CASSTRTGSYEQYF.